Below are 25 T cell receptor beta chains sequenced from a single sample in a study of early T cells in non-severe SARS-CoV-2 infection (dated by TCRdb to about 2021). The protocol used for the library was 5' RACE. The data were produced on a NextSeq 500. The raw public data were reprocessed by TCRdb itself: fastp quality trimming at Q25, MiXCR clonotype calling, in-frame beta chains only. Rows matching on CDR3 protein sequence are summarized as one entry with the most common DNA and genes. The sample data list more than 25,000 distinct CDR3 sequences, and 5.4% of these were observed just once. About 0.9% of the sample is taken by the ten largest. Sequenced: whole blood. The receptors originated from an adult who was a healthcare worker with PCR-confirmed SARS-CoV-2 infection or an uninfected control (not recorded which).

This clonotype was recorded many times. The J gene is TRBJ2-3, the V gene TRBV7-2; 9 bases fit TRBD1. The CDR3 has 15 amino acids. The germline gives CDR1 SGHTA, CDR2 FQGNSA. The J segment lost 4 bases and the V segment lost 10 bases, leaving 12 bases of the junction unmatched. CDR3 bases: TGTGCCACCCGCCCGCGACAGGGGGTATCAGATACGCAGTATTTT. Translation: CATRPRQGVSDTQYF. Using reference TRBV7-2 and TRBJ2-3 for the parts outside the CDR3, the full variable domain is GAGVSQSPSNKVTEKGKDVELRCDPISGHTALYWYRQSLGQGLEFLIYFQGNSAPDKSGLPSDRFSAERTGGSVSTLTIQRTQQEDSAVYLCATRPRQGVSDTQYFGPGTRLTVL.

Many counts were recorded for this clonotype. The chain links TRBV20-1 to TRBJ2-2; D is uncertain. Looked up from germline, CDR1 is DFQATT and CDR2 is SNEGSKA (reference sequence). This CDR3 has 13 amino acids. Trimming left V 2 bases short and J 1 base short, with 5 bases between. The CDR3 is CSARLENTGELFF. The CDR3 nucleotides read TGCAGTGCTAGACTAGAGAACACCGGGGAGCTGTTTTTT.

This clonotype was seen at least ten times. The chain combines TRBV28 with TRBJ2-1; TRBD1 matches at 8 bases. In germline, CDR1 is MDHEN, CDR2 SYDVKM. With V trimmed by 2 bases and J by 5 bases, 2 bases remained unmatched. The CDR3 has 14 amino acids. CDR3 in amino acids: CASSLPDRDNEQFF. CDR3 DNA sequence: TGTGCCAGCAGTTTACCGGACAGGGACAATGAGCAGTTCTTC.

This clonotype has at least ten counts. The rearrangement joins TRBV5-1 to TRBJ1-2; weak D call: TRBD1 (5 bases). The CDR3 consists of 12 residues. Germline V gives CDR1 SGHRS, CDR2 YFSETQ. The V end lost 4 bases, the J end lost 6 bases, and 10 bases lay between the germline ends. CDR3 in amino acids: CASSVQGDGYTF. CDR3 DNA sequence: TGCGCCAGCAGCGTGCAGGGAGATGGCTACACCTTC.

The table lists this clonotype with many counts. The genes are TRBV19 and TRBJ1-1; no reliable D call. CDR3 length equals 13 residues. V lost 3 bases and J lost 4, with 9 bases in between. Germline assignment: CDR1 LNHDA and CDR2 SQIVND (reference sequence). The CDR3 DNA reads as TGTGCCAGTAGTATCGGTCACAGCACTGAAGCTTTCTTT. This codes for CASSIGHSTEAFF. The full variable domain, in which reference TRBV19 and TRBJ1-1 provide the parts outside the CDR3, is DGGITQSPKYLFRKEGQNVTLSCEQNLNHDAMYWYRQDPGQGLRLIYYSQIVNDFQKGDIAEGYSVSREKKESFPLTVTSAQKNPTAFYLCASSIGHSTEAFFGQGTRLTVV.

The chain uses TRBV20-1 and TRBJ1-2, with 10 bases lining up with TRBD1. With V trimmed by 5 bases and J by 1 base, 7 bases remained unmatched. The V gene's germline CDR1 is DFQATT and CDR2 SNEGSKA (reference sequence). The CDR3 loop spans 15 amino acids. CDR3 residues: CSAPKDRGFNYGYTF. CDR3 in DNA: TGCAGTGCTCCGAAGGACAGGGGGTTTAACTATGGCTACACCTTC.

This chain connects TRBV10-2 to TRBJ1-2; unclear D gene. The germline CDR1 and CDR2 sequences are WSHSY and SAAADI. The CDR3 is 12 amino acids. V was clipped by 9 bases and J by 4 bases, with 12 bases between them. The CDR3 loop is CASSPRVYGYTF. DNA of the CDR3: TGCGCCAGTTCCCCGAGGGTCTATGGCTACACCTTC.

This clonotype was counted only a few times. This chain links TRBV7-2 with TRBJ2-3; TRBD2 matches at 8 bases. The trim removed 7 bases at V and 3 bases at J, leaving 9 bases unmatched. CDR3 length: 15 amino acids. Germline loops: CDR1 SGHTA, CDR2 FQGNSA. Here the CDR3 DNA reads TGTGCCAGCACCTTTTTCGGGGGGGCGACAGATACGCAGTATTTT. This codes for CASTFFGGATDTQYF.

This chain links TRBV7-2 with TRBJ2-3, with no clear D. Germline CDR1 is SGHTA and CDR2 is FQGNSA. This CDR3 has 12 residues. Trimming shortened V by 0 bases and J by 6 bases, and 4 bases separated the two germline ends. This chain's CDR3 is CASSLARDTQYF. CDR3 DNA: TGTGCCAGCAGCTTAGCGCGGGATACGCAGTATTTT.

This clonotype was seen a handful of times. This chain connects TRBV5-6 to TRBJ2-2, with 12 bases that match TRBD2. V was clipped by 2 bases and J by 6 bases; unmatched bases: 5. CDR3 length: 16 amino acids. CDR1 is SGHDT, CDR2 YYEEEE, per germline. The CDR3 region is CASSLLAGGPAGELFF. The CDR3 nucleotides are TGTGCCAGCAGCTTACTAGCGGGAGGCCCGGCCGGGGAGCTGTTTTTT.

The chain combines TRBV11-2 with TRBJ2-5, with D possibly being TRBD1 (6 bases). Per the germline V gene, CDR1 is SGHAT and CDR2 is FQNNGV. V was shortened by 2 bases and J by 5 bases, with 15 bases between the two germline ends. The CDR3 has 15 amino acids. Here the CDR3 reads CASSLNQGRGETQYF. The CDR3 bases are TGTGCCAGCAGCTTAAACCAGGGGCGCGGGGAGACCCAGTACTTC.

At least ten counts were recorded for this clonotype. For the CDR3, the DNA is TGTGCCAGCAGTGAACGGGGGAAAGGCGAGCAGTACTTC. It yields the protein CASSERGKGEQYF. V usage is TRBV6-1 and J usage is TRBJ2-7, with D perhaps matching TRBD2 (6 bases). V was cut by 2 bases and J by 6 bases, with 11 bases left in between. CDR3 length: 13 residues. Germline V gives CDR1 MNHNS, CDR2 SASEGT.

About this clonotype: This could be a read error, since a much larger clone is one nucleotide away. The V and J genes are TRBV20-1 and TRBJ1-1; D may be TRBD1 (5 bases). The CDR3 extends over 12 amino acids. Germline CDR1 DFQATT, CDR2 SNEGSKA (reference sequence). The DNA for the CDR3 is TGCAGTGCCGGTCAGGGAGGAACTGAAGCTATCTTT. As protein: CSAGQGGTEAIF.

In its sample, this clonotype ranks as medium-sized. The rearrangement joins TRBV14 to TRBJ2-1; 7 positions agree with TRBD1. Trimming removed 3 bases from V and 8 bases from J; junction bases left unmatched: 13. CDR1 and CDR2 (germline): SGHDN, FVKESK. The CDR3 is 16 amino acids. The CDR3 coding sequence is TGTGCCAGCAGCCACCGACAGGGAGCGGTGGGTCATGAGCAGTTCTTC. The encoded protein is CASSHRQGAVGHEQFF.

This sequence joins TRBV6-2 or TRBV6-3 and TRBJ2-7, with D possibly being TRBD2 (5 bases). Germline-derived CDR1 and CDR2 are MNHEY and SVGEGT. V lost 5 bases and J 5 bases, leaving 19 bases between the germline ends. CDR3 length equals 15 residues. In DNA, the CDR3 is TGTGCCAGCAGTCGCGGACTCGGGGTCAGCGACGAGCAGTACTTC. Protein product: CASSRGLGVSDEQYF.

A few counts support this clonotype. The chain is built from TRBV5-1 and TRBJ2-2, with 9 bases identical to TRBD2. With 1 base clipped from V and 9 bases from J, the junction kept 7 bases outside the gene matches. CDR3 length: 15 residues. Germline lookup yields CDR1 SGHRS and CDR2 YFSETQ. This chain's CDR3 is CASSLPSAGGRELFF. The DNA of the CDR3 is TGCGCCAGCAGCTTGCCTTCAGCGGGGGGCCGGGAGCTGTTTTTT.

The chain employs TRBV12-3 or TRBV12-4 and TRBJ1-1; D not resolved. Trimming stripped 4 bases from V and 1 base from J, with 7 bases between. The CDR3 covers 13 residues. The DNA for the CDR3 is TGTGCCAGCAGTTCTCCCCGGAACACTGAAGCTTTCTTT. Protein product: CASSSPRNTEAFF.

This clonotype is categorized as medium-sized (0.01 to 0.1%). The J gene is TRBJ1-2, the V gene TRBV30, with D unresolved. The V end was cut by 3 bases, the J end by 7 bases, with 12 bases between. The CDR3 is 12 amino acids. Per the germline V gene, CDR1 is GTSNPN and CDR2 is SVGIG (reference sequence). CDR3 region: CAWSVGLSGYTF. In DNA form, the CDR3 reads TGTGCCTGGAGCGTCGGTTTGAGTGGCTACACCTTC.

This clonotype was counted only a few times. The V call is TRBV3-1, the J call TRBJ2-3; possible D gene TRBD2, 6 bases. Germline V lookup: CDR1 LGHDT, CDR2 YNNKEL (reference sequence). There are 16 residues in the CDR3. The ends were cut back, 4 bases at V and 6 bases at J, with 20 bases in the middle. CDR3 sequence (DNA): TGTGCCAGCAGCCTACGCCGGGCTAGCGCTGGGGATACGCAGTATTTT. Translation gives CASSLRRASAGDTQYF.

The table lists this clonotype with many counts. V usage is TRBV6-5 and J usage is TRBJ2-7, with 12 bases that match TRBD2. The V gene end was trimmed by 2 bases and the J gene end by 6 bases; junction bases not matched to a gene: 2. Germline V lookup: CDR1 MNHEY, CDR2 SVGAGI. CDR3 size: 14 residues. In nucleotides, the CDR3 is TGTGCCAGCAGTTACACTAGCGGGAGGTTCGAGCAGTACTTC. Translation: CASSYTSGRFEQYF.

This clonotype was found many times. This chain uses TRBV19 with TRBJ2-7; D may correspond to TRBD1 or TRBD2 (5 bases each). The CDR3 has 13 residues. Trimming removed 6 bases at V and 3 bases at J, with 12 bases between. CDR1 is LNHDA, CDR2 SQIVND, per germline (reference sequence). The CDR3 DNA sequence: TGTGCCAGTAGCCCCGGGACCTACTACGAGCAGTACTTC. Its translation: CASSPGTYYEQYF.

This clonotype showed up many times. This chain connects TRBV11-2 to TRBJ2-1; D tentatively fits TRBD1 or TRBD2 (5 bases each). Looked up from germline, CDR1 is SGHAT and CDR2 is FQNNGV. CDR3 length: 16 residues. V was cut by 4 bases and J by 9 bases, with 22 bases left in between. CDR3 DNA sequence: TGTGCCAGCAGCTACCTTGCCGGGACGAGCGACGGTGAGCAGTTCTTC. Protein product: CASSYLAGTSDGEQFF.

This clonotype showed up many times. V usage is TRBV7-2 and J usage is TRBJ1-3; tentative D call: TRBD1 (5 bases). The CDR3 contains 15 residues. The germline CDR1 and CDR2 sequences are SGHTA and FQGNSA. Trimming shortened V by 7 bases and J by 2 bases, and 15 bases separated the two germline ends. The CDR3 reads CASTLGHQAGNTIYF. Written as DNA, the CDR3 is TGTGCCAGCACACTAGGACACCAAGCTGGAAACACCATATATTTT.

Relative to its sample, this clonotype is medium-sized. V is TRBV18 and J is TRBJ2-7, with D perhaps TRBD1 or TRBD2 (5 bases each). This CDR3 has 13 residues. The V and J ends lost 0 bases and 6 bases respectively, with 9 bases between them. Germline V gene lookup returns CDR1 KGHSH and CDR2 LQKENI. CDR3 amino acids: CASSPPGVREQYF. In DNA, the CDR3 is TGTGCCAGCTCACCACCGGGGGTGCGCGAGCAGTACTTC.

In this sample, this clonotype turned up many times. The chain uses TRBV11-2 and TRBJ2-1, with 11 positions matching TRBD2. The V and J ends lost 5 bases and 5 bases, in that order; junction bases with no gene match: 5. This CDR3 spans 15 amino acids. Germline-derived CDR1 and CDR2 are SGHAT and FQNNGV. CDR3 bases: TGTGCCAGCAGCCTTAGCGGGAGGGGTGACAATGAGCAGTTCTTC. It translates to CASSLSGRGDNEQFF.